These T cell receptor beta chains were read from a single sample in a study of identical twins. From the 5' RACE reads, TCRdb called clonotypes with MiXCR, one entry per CDR3 protein. The data contain hundreds of thousands of distinct CDR3 sequences, over 8.5% of them singletons. This same sample was also taken into another study, of yellow fever vaccine responses in identical twins.

What was sequenced was PBMCs. The receptors were gathered from a woman aged 18-29 years in good health. Each CDR3 is given with its conserved first and last residue. Each record gives: D gene, J gene, V gene, clone size, CDR3 DNA, CDR3 protein. D genes are given only for firm matches. Size values are once, few and many counts, or a class for expanded clones, and some rows have none.

D gene: TRBD2
J gene: TRBJ2-1
V gene: TRBV19
clone size: few
CDR3 DNA: TGTGCCAGTAGTATAAGCGGGGCGGGAGGGTTTAATGAGCAGTTCTTC
CDR3 protein: CASSISGAGGFNEQFF

D gene: TRBD2
J gene: TRBJ2-7
V gene: TRBV19
clone size: few
CDR3 DNA: TGTGCCAGTAGTTTGACTAGCGGGAGTTCCAGGCACGAGCAGTACTTC
CDR3 protein: CASSLTSGSSRHEQYF

D gene: .
J gene: TRBJ2-3
V gene: TRBV29-1
clone size: .
CDR3 DNA: TGCAGCGTTGATCCCCACACAGATACGCAGTATTTT
CDR3 protein: CSVDPHTDTQYF

D gene: .
J gene: TRBJ2-2
V gene: TRBV5-1
clone size: many
CDR3 DNA: TGCGCCAGCAGCTTGGAAACTCCTAAAGGGGAGCTGTTTTTT
CDR3 protein: CASSLETPKGELFF

D gene: .
J gene: TRBJ2-7
V gene: TRBV20-1
clone size: .
CDR3 DNA: TGCAGTGCTCCCCTAGTAGGGGATCGCTACGAGCAGTACTTC
CDR3 protein: CSAPLVGDRYEQYF

D gene: .
J gene: TRBJ1-4
V gene: TRBV15
clone size: many
CDR3 DNA: TGTGCCACCAGCCTACAGGAGAGAGGTGAAAAACTGTTTTTT
CDR3 protein: CATSLQERGEKLFF

D gene: TRBD1
J gene: TRBJ2-4
V gene: TRBV12-3/TRBV12-4
clone size: .
CDR3 DNA: TGTGCCAGCAGATATGACAGGGAATCGGAAAACATTCAGTACTTC
CDR3 protein: CASRYDRESENIQYF

D gene: .
J gene: TRBJ2-7
V gene: TRBV20-1
clone size: .
CDR3 DNA: TGCAGTGCTCAATCAGGGGAGCGGAGGAACGAGCAGTACTTC
CDR3 protein: CSAQSGERRNEQYF

D gene: TRBD1
J gene: TRBJ2-1
V gene: TRBV7-2
clone size: .
CDR3 DNA: TGTGCCAGCAGATCACAGGGGGTACATAGCTCCTACAATGAGCAGTTCTTC
CDR3 protein: CASRSQGVHSSYNEQFF

D gene: .
J gene: TRBJ2-4
V gene: TRBV21-1
clone size: .
CDR3 DNA: TGTGCCAGCACCCCCAAGGTGGGAGGGGCATGGTCCAAAAACATTCAGTACTTC
CDR3 protein: CASTPKVGGAWSKNIQYF

D gene: .
J gene: TRBJ1-1
V gene: TRBV27
clone size: many
CDR3 DNA: TGTGCCAGCAGTTCGGGCCCTGAAGCTTTCTTT
CDR3 protein: CASSSGPEAFF

D gene: TRBD1
J gene: TRBJ1-2
V gene: TRBV3-1
clone size: few
CDR3 DNA: TGTGCCAGCAGCCAAACGGGGACAGGGTCGAACTATGGCTACACCTTC
CDR3 protein: CASSQTGTGSNYGYTF

D gene: TRBD1
J gene: TRBJ2-3
V gene: TRBV2
clone size: many
CDR3 DNA: TGTGCCAGCAGCAAGGGGGCGATTGATACGCAGTATTTT
CDR3 protein: CASSKGAIDTQYF

D gene: .
J gene: TRBJ1-1
V gene: TRBV7-6
clone size: few
CDR3 DNA: TGTGCCAGCAGCTTAGGAGTTCGGAACACTGAAGCTTTCTTT
CDR3 protein: CASSLGVRNTEAFF

D gene: TRBD1
J gene: TRBJ2-3
V gene: TRBV5-1
clone size: few
CDR3 DNA: TGCGCCAGCAGCGGGCCGGGACAGTACACAGATACGCAGTATTTT
CDR3 protein: CASSGPGQYTDTQYF

D gene: TRBD1
J gene: TRBJ2-7
V gene: TRBV30
clone size: .
CDR3 DNA: TGTGCCTGGAGTGAAGGGACAGTCTCCTACGAGCAGTACTTC
CDR3 protein: CAWSEGTVSYEQYF

D gene: TRBD2
J gene: TRBJ2-1
V gene: TRBV29-1
clone size: many
CDR3 DNA: TGCAGCGTTGAAGGGTCGGGGGGGCCCCACAATGAGCAGTTCTTC
CDR3 protein: CSVEGSGGPHNEQFF

D gene: .
J gene: TRBJ2-1
V gene: TRBV7-2
clone size: many
CDR3 DNA: TGTGCCAGCAGCTTAGTCCCGGGAGTTCGGAATGAGCAGTTCTTC
CDR3 protein: CASSLVPGVRNEQFF

D gene: TRBD2
J gene: TRBJ2-7
V gene: TRBV27
clone size: many
CDR3 DNA: TGTGCCAGCAGTTTACGACTAGCGGGCTACGAGCAGTACTTC
CDR3 protein: CASSLRLAGYEQYF

D gene: TRBD1
J gene: TRBJ2-2
V gene: TRBV5-1
clone size: few
CDR3 DNA: TGCGCCAGCAGAGAGGGGGCGAGGTCCGGGGAGCTGTTTTTT
CDR3 protein: CASREGARSGELFF

D gene: TRBD1
J gene: TRBJ2-2
V gene: TRBV6-2/TRBV6-3
clone size: .
CDR3 DNA: TGTGCCAGCAGTTTCGTGGGACAGGGTAGCCGGGAGCTGTTTTTT
CDR3 protein: CASSFVGQGSRELFF

D gene: .
J gene: TRBJ2-7
V gene: TRBV20-1
clone size: few
CDR3 DNA: TGCAGTGCCAAGGGTGACATAACCTACGAGCAGTACTTC
CDR3 protein: CSAKGDITYEQYF

D gene: TRBD2
J gene: TRBJ2-3
V gene: TRBV10-3
clone size: once
CDR3 DNA: TGTGCCATCAGTCGGACTAGCGGGATGGAAGATACGCAGTATTTT
CDR3 protein: CAISRTSGMEDTQYF

D gene: .
J gene: TRBJ1-5
V gene: TRBV15
clone size: few
CDR3 DNA: TGTGCCACCAGCCGGGGGATCCTTAGCAATCAGCCCCAGCATTTT
CDR3 protein: CATSRGILSNQPQHF

D gene: TRBD1
J gene: TRBJ2-2
V gene: TRBV5-1
clone size: .
CDR3 DNA: TGCGCCAGCAGCTTGACAGGGGTGGCGAACACCGGGGAGCTGTTTTTT
CDR3 protein: CASSLTGVANTGELFF

D gene: .
J gene: TRBJ2-3
V gene: TRBV20-1
clone size: .
CDR3 DNA: TGCAGTGCTAGTATACAGGGCACAGATACGCAGTATTTT
CDR3 protein: CSASIQGTDTQYF

D gene: TRBD1
J gene: TRBJ2-5
V gene: TRBV20-1
clone size: many
CDR3 DNA: TGCAGTGCGCAGACAGGGGGGTACCCAGAGACCCAGTACTTC
CDR3 protein: CSAQTGGYPETQYF

D gene: .
J gene: TRBJ2-7
V gene: TRBV3-1
clone size: .
CDR3 DNA: TGTGCCAGCAGCCAAGATCCCCCAGGGGGGAGCTCCTACGAGCAGTACTTC
CDR3 protein: CASSQDPPGGSSYEQYF

D gene: .
J gene: TRBJ2-5
V gene: TRBV28
clone size: .
CDR3 DNA: TGTGCCAGCAGTTTGGGACCGGGGGGCAAAGAGACCCAGTACTTC
CDR3 protein: CASSLGPGGKETQYF

D gene: TRBD1
J gene: TRBJ2-7
V gene: TRBV4-3
clone size: .
CDR3 DNA: TGCGCCAGCAGCCAATCAAGGACAGGCTCCTACGAGCAGTACTTC
CDR3 protein: CASSQSRTGSYEQYF

D gene: TRBD2
J gene: TRBJ2-7
V gene: TRBV5-6
clone size: .
CDR3 DNA: TGTGCCATCAGCTTCGGGCCTAGCGGGAAAAACTACGAGCAGTACTTC
CDR3 protein: CAISFGPSGKNYEQYF

D gene: .
J gene: TRBJ2-7
V gene: TRBV7-2
clone size: many
CDR3 DNA: TGTGCCAGCAGCTCCCAAACACAGGGCCCCTACGAGCAGTACTTC
CDR3 protein: CASSSQTQGPYEQYF

D gene: TRBD2
J gene: TRBJ2-7
V gene: TRBV20-1
clone size: .
CDR3 DNA: TGCAGTGCCCCATTCACCGGGACTAGCCTATACGAGCAGTACTTC
CDR3 protein: CSAPFTGTSLYEQYF

D gene: TRBD2
J gene: TRBJ2-1
V gene: TRBV7-3
clone size: few
CDR3 DNA: TGTGCCAGCAGCCCAATAACGGGACTAGACAACAATGAGCAGTTCTTC
CDR3 protein: CASSPITGLDNNEQFF

D gene: .
J gene: TRBJ1-1
V gene: TRBV12-3/TRBV12-4
clone size: .
CDR3 DNA: TGTGCCAGCAGTCCACACCCCCGGGACACCATGAACACTGAAGCTTTCTTT
CDR3 protein: CASSPHPRDTMNTEAFF

D gene: .
J gene: TRBJ1-4
V gene: TRBV12-3/TRBV12-4
clone size: .
CDR3 DNA: TGTGCCAGCAGTTTAGAGGGGAGAGCTAATGAAAAACTGTTTTTT
CDR3 protein: CASSLEGRANEKLFF

D gene: .
J gene: TRBJ2-5
V gene: TRBV20-1
clone size: many
CDR3 DNA: TGCAGTGCTAGAGGTCTAGAACAAGAGACCCAGTACTTC
CDR3 protein: CSARGLEQETQYF

D gene: TRBD2
J gene: TRBJ2-1
V gene: TRBV7-9
clone size: .
CDR3 DNA: TGTGCCAGCAGCTTGGGTCTAGCGGCCTCGGGTGAGCAGTTCTTC
CDR3 protein: CASSLGLAASGEQFF

D gene: .
J gene: TRBJ2-6
V gene: TRBV12-5
clone size: few
CDR3 DNA: TGTGCTAGTGGTTTGACGACAGCCTTAAATTTCTCTGGGGCCAACGTCCTGACTTTC
CDR3 protein: CASGLTTALNFSGANVLTF

D gene: .
J gene: TRBJ2-3
V gene: TRBV7-9
clone size: many
CDR3 DNA: TGTGCCAGCAGCCCCCGGGGATCAGGGGGCACAGATACGCAGTATTTT
CDR3 protein: CASSPRGSGGTDTQYF

D gene: .
J gene: TRBJ2-2
V gene: TRBV9
clone size: .
CDR3 DNA: TGTGCCAGCAGTGGAGGTCGTACCGGGGAGCTGTTTTTT
CDR3 protein: CASSGGRTGELFF

D gene: TRBD2
J gene: TRBJ2-2
V gene: TRBV18
clone size: many
CDR3 DNA: TGTGCCAGCTCACCAGGACGGGAGGGAAGATCCGGGGAGCTGTTTTTT
CDR3 protein: CASSPGREGRSGELFF

D gene: .
J gene: TRBJ2-5
V gene: TRBV12-3/TRBV12-4
clone size: many
CDR3 DNA: TGTGCCAGCAGTCCCGACCTATCGGCCCAGTACTTC
CDR3 protein: CASSPDLSAQYF

D gene: .
J gene: TRBJ2-7
V gene: TRBV4-2
clone size: .
CDR3 DNA: TGTGCCAGCAGCTCCGAAGGGGCAGAATCCTACGAGCAGTACTTC
CDR3 protein: CASSSEGAESYEQYF

D gene: TRBD1
J gene: TRBJ2-2
V gene: TRBV13
clone size: few
CDR3 DNA: TGTGCCAGCAGCCGCCGGGACAGGGGGTACACCGGGGAGCTGTTTTTT
CDR3 protein: CASSRRDRGYTGELFF

D gene: TRBD1
J gene: TRBJ1-1
V gene: TRBV28
clone size: few
CDR3 DNA: TGTGCCAGCAAGATAGAGGGACAGGGAGAATTGGACACTGAAGCTTTCTTT
CDR3 protein: CASKIEGQGELDTEAFF

D gene: .
J gene: TRBJ2-3
V gene: TRBV12-3/TRBV12-4
clone size: few
CDR3 DNA: TGTGCCAGCAAATTCCAAGAAAGCACAGATACGCAGTATTTT
CDR3 protein: CASKFQESTDTQYF

D gene: .
J gene: TRBJ1-1
V gene: TRBV6-1
clone size: .
CDR3 DNA: TGTGCCAGCAGTGAAGGGGAAGCTTTCTTT
CDR3 protein: CASSEGEAFF

D gene: .
J gene: TRBJ2-7
V gene: TRBV11-2
clone size: .
CDR3 DNA: TGTGCCAGCAGCTTTTCCAACGAGCAGTACTTC
CDR3 protein: CASSFSNEQYF

D gene: TRBD2
J gene: TRBJ2-4
V gene: TRBV27
clone size: few
CDR3 DNA: TGTGCCAGCAGTTTAAAGGCGGGAGTAGACATTCAGTACTTC
CDR3 protein: CASSLKAGVDIQYF

D gene: .
J gene: TRBJ1-4
V gene: TRBV6-5
clone size: .
CDR3 DNA: TGTGCCAGCAGTTACGGGTCAGCCAATGAAAAACTGTTTTTT
CDR3 protein: CASSYGSANEKLFF

D gene: .
J gene: TRBJ2-1
V gene: TRBV11-3
clone size: many
CDR3 DNA: TGTGCCAGCAGCTTAGACAGGGTCGGCAATGAGCAGTTCTTC
CDR3 protein: CASSLDRVGNEQFF

D gene: .
J gene: TRBJ1-1
V gene: TRBV7-2
clone size: many
CDR3 DNA: TGTGCCAGCAGCTTAGCGGGAGGACAGCTCACTGAAGCTTTCTTT
CDR3 protein: CASSLAGGQLTEAFF